This T cell receptor beta chain was sequenced for a study of blood T cells in healthy people across ages. Study summary: For every two T cells, template switching captured about one barcoded beta molecule. Study observations and caveats: A strong correlation was found between TCR beta diversity and the percentage of naive T cells. The long-lived group displayed more naive CD4+ cells, plus higher diversity, than the aged donors did.

Sample-barcoded 5' priming and a J-beta primer mix drove a second PCR of roughly 7 to 11 cycles. MiXCR, run by TCRdb on the 5' RACE reads, gives a single entry per CDR3 protein. The table includes around 800,000 distinct CDR3 sequences, 40% to 65% detected once. This clonotype was counted a single time. The antigen is unknown. One junction end disagrees with the germline gene, perhaps due to a read error. What was sequenced was blood. This sequence was found in an elderly man in good health.

For the CDR3, the DNA is TGTTCCAGCACCAACACCGGGGAGCTGTTTTTT. Protein sequence: CSSTNTGELFF. This chain uses TRBV7-2 with TRBJ2-2, with D hard to call. Looked up from germline, CDR1 is SGHTA and CDR2 is FQGNSA. The CDR3 totals 11 residues.